The 27 T cell receptor beta chains below all came from one sample that was sequenced in a study of blood T cell repertoires in COVID-19. Using immunoSEQ multiplex PCR, the repertoire was profiled, and TCRdb retains in-frame clones only, with some absent. The repertoire has hundreds of thousands of clones, around 91% of them found once; the top ten carry 1.5% to 2%. Sequencing input: PBMCs or T cells enriched from blood (not recorded which). Receptor source: a woman in her late teens or twenties with acute COVID-19.

Turning to this clone: This sample also contains other DNA sequences that code for the same CDR3. V gene TRBV2 combines with J gene TRBJ1-1, with D perhaps matching TRBD1 (5 bases). Trimming removed 7 bases from V and 5 bases from J, with 8 bases in between. Germline V lookup: CDR1 SNHLY, CDR2 FYNNEI. The CDR3 runs to 11 residues. The CDR3 DNA is TGTGCCAGCACGGGGGGGACTGAAGCTTTCTTT. It translates to CASTGGTEAFF.

This rearrangement joins TRBV11-2 to TRBJ2-4; 10 positions match TRBD2. The junction had 9 bases not matched to a gene; V was cut back by 5 bases and J by 2 bases. Germline CDR1 SGHAT, CDR2 FQNNGV. There are 17 residues in the CDR3. CDR3: CASSPGAGGPSKNIQYF. The CDR3 DNA follows: TGTGCCAGCAGCCCCGGAGCGGGAGGGCCTTCCAAAAACATTCAGTACTTC.

V usage is TRBV6-1 and J usage is TRBJ1-2; 9 positions match TRBD1. The CDR3 runs to 16 residues. V lost 1 base to trimming and J lost 3 bases; unmatched junction nucleotides: 6. The germline V gene encodes CDR1 MNHNS and CDR2 SASEGT. In DNA, the CDR3 is TGTGCCAGCAGTGAAGTATACAGGGGGCGCGACTATGGCTACACCTTC. This gives the protein CASSEVYRGRDYGYTF.

The rearrangement joins TRBV6-5 to TRBJ1-2; D unclear. Germline CDR1 MNHEY, CDR2 SVGAGI. This CDR3 comprises 14 residues. Trimming took off 1 base at V and 6 bases at J, with 12 bases between the two ends. The CDR3 sequence is CASSYFRQADGYTF. CDR3 nucleotides: TGTGCCAGCAGTTACTTCAGGCAGGCCGATGGCTACACCTTC.

This chain joins TRBV28 and TRBJ1-1, with D possibly TRBD1 on 5 matching bases. Germline lookup yields CDR1 MDHEN and CDR2 SYDVKM. CDR3 length: 13 residues. Between the trimmed V and J ends, which lost 7 bases and 1 base, there was a span of 10 bases. CDR3 amino acids: CASTPDRNTEAFF. DNA of the CDR3: TGTGCCAGCACCCCCGACAGGAACACTGAAGCTTTCTTT.

The chain uses TRBV5-1 and TRBJ2-7; 8 bases line up with TRBD1. This CDR3 has 13 residues. From germline, CDR1 is SGHRS and CDR2 YFSETQ. J was trimmed by 7 bases and V by 4 bases; bases with no gene match: 7. In DNA form, the CDR3 reads TGCGCCAGCAGCGGATCGGGACAGGTGGAGCAGTACTTC. Amino acids: CASSGSGQVEQYF.

The chain employs TRBV5-1 and TRBJ1-2; no definite D call. Trimming left V 1 base short and J 1 base short, with 5 bases between. This CDR3 spans 13 amino acids. Germline V CDR1 and CDR2: SGHRS, YFSETQ. CDR3 sequence (DNA): TGCGCCAGCAGCTTGCAGGATAACTATGGCTACACCTTC. Amino acid sequence: CASSLQDNYGYTF.

This chain links TRBV5-1 with TRBJ1-2, with D possibly TRBD1 on 5 matching bases. This CDR3 region has 14 residues. With 5 bases removed from V and 4 bases from J, the gap between germline ends came to 15 bases. CDR1 and CDR2 (germline): SGHRS, YFSETQ. The DNA of the CDR3 is TGCGCCAGCAGAATACAGGAGCCTCCCTATGGCTACACCTTC. This sequence encodes CASRIQEPPYGYTF.

Here the CDR3 reads CASSQDRTRESSYEQYF. DNA for the CDR3: TGTGCCAGCAGCCAGGACCGCACGCGGGAGAGCTCCTACGAGCAGTACTTC. The chain carries TRBV4-2 and TRBJ2-7; 7 bases map to TRBD2. CDR3 length equals 17 residues. The germline V gene has CDR1 LGHNA and CDR2 YNFKEQ. Trimming cost V 3 bases and J 0 bases; bases outside gene matches: 11.

CDR3 protein: CASGTGKTDTQYF. The CDR3 nucleotides read TGTGCCAGCGGGACAGGTAAAACAGATACGCAGTATTTT. The chain has TRBV21-1 and TRBJ2-3; the table gives TRBD1 as D, unverified against the DNA. TRBV21-1 is assigned pseudogene status. The CDR3 has 13 amino acids.

The gene calls are TRBV5-5 and TRBJ1-2; TRBD1 aligns across 9 bases. Looked up from germline, CDR1 is SGHKS and CDR2 is YYEKEE (reference sequence). Unmatched junction bases numbered 9, after V lost 0 bases and J lost 3 bases. CDR3 size: 17 residues. As DNA, the CDR3 is TGTGCCAGCAGCTTGGCGATGACAGGGGGGAAGGACTATGGCTACACCTTC. Protein: CASSLAMTGGKDYGYTF.

This chain joins TRBV5-8 and TRBJ2-1; the D gene is possibly TRBD2 (6 bases). The germline gives CDR1 SGHTS, CDR2 YDEGEE. The CDR3 contains 16 residues. With 0 bases removed from V and 0 bases from J, the gap between germline ends came to 10 bases. CDR3 nucleotides: TGTGCCAGCAGCTTGGAACTAGCCTACTCCTACAATGAGCAGTTCTTC. It is translated as CASSLELAYSYNEQFF. The full variable domain, rest sourced from reference TRBV5-8 and TRBJ2-1, is EAGVTQSPTHLIKTRGQQATLRCSPISGHTSVYWYQQALGLGLQFLLWYDEGEERNRGNFPPRFSGRQFPNYSSELNVNALELEDSALYLCASSLELAYSYNEQFFGPGTRLTVL.

The genes are TRBV18 and TRBJ1-2; 8 positions match TRBD1. The CDR3 extends over 14 amino acids. Trimming took 3 bases from V and 10 from J; bases not matched to a gene: 10. Germline values: CDR1 KGHSH, CDR2 LQKENI. The CDR3, as DNA: TGTGCCAGCTCACCGACGGACAGGGTGATAGTCTACACCTTC. It codes for CASSPTDRVIVYTF.

The chain uses TRBV19 and TRBJ2-7; 9 nucleotides align to TRBD1. The CDR3 length is 16 residues. Germline V gene data show CDR1 as LNHDA and CDR2 as SQIVND (reference sequence). The V segment lost 6 bases and the J segment 2 bases; nucleotides outside the gene matches: 11. The CDR3 DNA reads as TGTGCCAGTAGGGGAAGGACAGGGGAACGTACCTACGAGCAGTACTTC. Protein product: CASRGRTGERTYEQYF. Filled out from reference TRBV19 and TRBJ2-7, the complete variable domain reads DGGITQSPKYLFRKEGQNVTLSCEQNLNHDAMYWYRQDPGQGLRLIYYSQIVNDFQKGDIAEGYSVSREKKESFPLTVTSAQKNPTAFYLCASRGRTGERTYEQYFGPGTRLTVT.

V and J are TRBV2 and TRBJ1-2; TRBD1 matches 7 bases. V dropped 6 bases and J dropped 10; count of bases not matched to a gene: 8. The CDR3 loop spans 12 amino acids. Germline loops: CDR1 SNHLY, CDR2 FYNNEI. The CDR3, as DNA: TGTGCCAGCAGCGGACAGGAGGGTGACTACACCTTC. Translation: CASSGQEGDYTF.

The V call is TRBV6-1, the J call TRBJ2-3; D is ambiguous. Per germline, CDR1 MNHNS and CDR2 SASEGT. The V gene lost 1 base and the J gene lost 0 bases, with 8 bases spanning the gap. This CDR3 is built from 15 residues. DNA of the CDR3: TGTGCCAGCAGTGAAGTTTCGTCTAGCACAGATACGCAGTATTTT. It specifies CASSEVSSSTDTQYF.

DNA of the CDR3: TGCGCCAGCAGCCATCTAGCGGGGCCGACGAATGAGCAGTTCTTC. It codes for CASSHLAGPTNEQFF. The chain joins TRBV4-1 to TRBJ2-1, with TRBD2 matching 9 bases. The CDR3 covers 15 residues. V lost 3 bases, J lost 7 bases, and 7 bases stayed unmatched. CDR1 is MGHRA and CDR2 is YSYEKL in the germline V gene.

The V call is TRBV5-1, the J call TRBJ2-1; TRBD1 aligns across 7 bases. The trim removed 0 bases at V and 13 bases at J, leaving 13 bases unmatched. The CDR3 sequence is 15 residues long. Germline values: CDR1 SGHRS, CDR2 YFSETQ. In DNA form, the CDR3 reads TGCGCCAGCAGCTTGGAATTGGGCAGGGGGATTGCTCAGTTCTTC. Its protein is CASSLELGRGIAQFF.

The genes are TRBV18 and TRBJ1-2; 9 nucleotides align to TRBD1. This CDR3 spans 14 amino acids. Looked up from germline, CDR1 is KGHSH and CDR2 is LQKENI. Trimming took 4 bases from V and 0 from J; bases not matched to a gene: 0. CDR3 nucleotides: TGTGCCAGCTCACGGACAGGGGCTAACTATGGCTACACCTTC. This translates into CASSRTGANYGYTF.

The rearrangement links TRBV28 to TRBJ1-1; D is possibly TRBD1 (5 bases). Looked up from germline, CDR1 is MDHEN and CDR2 is SYDVKM. Trimming removed 6 bases at V and 8 bases at J, with 22 bases between. This CDR3 comprises 15 residues. The CDR3 DNA sequence: TGTGCCAGCAGGACCAGGGCGCGGGGTTTCCGCGAAGCTTTCTTT. It translates to CASRTRARGFREAFF.

The CDR3 spells CASSQDVTYYTGELFF. CDR3 DNA: TGTGCCAGCAGCCAAGATGTGACTTACTACACCGGGGAGCTGTTTTTT. The rearrangement links TRBV4-2 to TRBJ2-2; no reliable D call. Looked up from germline, CDR1 is LGHNA and CDR2 is YNFKEQ. Trimming removed 0 bases from V and 3 bases from J, with 11 bases in between. This CDR3 has 16 amino acids.

V usage is TRBV6-1 and J usage is TRBJ2-1; D is possibly TRBD2 (7 bases). The germline V and J ends were trimmed by 3 bases and 15 bases, with 24 bases remaining between them. The CDR3 runs 15 residues. Germline assignment: CDR1 MNHNS and CDR2 SASEGT. CDR3 sequence: CASSDRGEGLSFAFF. CDR3 sequence (DNA): TGTGCCAGCAGTGATAGGGGGGAGGGCCTATCCTTTGCGTTCTTC.

The chain employs TRBV2 and TRBJ1-4; 12 bases map to TRBD1. The CDR3 contains 14 residues. The V and J ends lost 5 bases and 7 bases, in that order; junction bases with no gene match: 2. Germline CDR1 reads SNHLY; CDR2 reads FYNNEI. CDR3 loop: CASSWDRGREKLFF. As DNA, the CDR3 is TGTGCCAGCAGTTGGGACAGGGGGCGTGAAAAACTGTTTTTT.

This clone came up once. The chain has TRBV2 and TRBJ2-1; TRBD2 matches 8 bases. CDR3 length: 16 amino acids. Trimming removed 2 bases from V and 3 bases from J; junction bases left unmatched: 6. Per the germline V gene, CDR1 is SNHLY and CDR2 is FYNNEI. The CDR3 coding sequence is TGTGCCAGCAGTGAATCGGTAGCGGGACTCTACAATGAGCAGTTCTTC. Its translation is CASSESVAGLYNEQFF. The full variable domain, completed using reference TRBV2 and TRBJ2-1, is EPEVTQTPSHQVTQMGQEVILRCVPISNHLYFYWYRQILGQKVEFLVSFYNNEISEKSEIFDDQFSVERPDGSNFTLKIRSTKLEDSAMYFCASSESVAGLYNEQFFGPGTRLTVL.

This chain uses TRBV5-4 with TRBJ1-2; D perhaps matches TRBD1 (5 bases). CDR1 is SGHNT and CDR2 is YYREEE in the germline V gene (reference sequence). Trimming pared 2 bases from V and 4 bases from J, leaving 12 bases between. This CDR3 is 14 amino acids long. DNA of the CDR3: TGTGCCAGCAGCTTTGGGCAGGGAAGCTATGGCTACACCTTC. This sequence encodes CASSFGQGSYGYTF.

CDR3 bases: TGTGCCAGCAGCCAAGATATTGGGCTAGCGGGAGGGAGGGATACGCAGTATTTT. This codes for CASSQDIGLAGGRDTQYF. The genes are TRBV4-2 and TRBJ2-3, with 12 bases aligning to TRBD2. Germline V gene lookup returns CDR1 LGHNA and CDR2 YNFKEQ. Trimming cost V 0 bases and J 6 bases; bases outside gene matches: 10. The CDR3 totals 18 residues.

This clone was observed a handful of times. The chain couples TRBV19 to TRBJ2-3, with 7 nucleotides matching TRBD2. Germline CDR1 and CDR2: LNHDA and SQIVND (reference sequence). The CDR3 is made up of 13 amino acids. V lost 5 bases and J lost 4; bases outside the gene matches: 3. The CDR3 is CASSAGLADTQYF. CDR3 coding DNA: TGTGCCAGTAGTGCCGGACTAGCAGATACGCAGTATTTT.